The clone carrying this TCR beta chain appeared a few times. What it recognizes is unknown. The related graft donor's blood sample was taken on the day of bone marrow donation. V shed 0 bases, J shed 6 bases, and the junction held 8 bases outside the gene matches. CDR1 LGHNA and CDR2 YNFKEQ come from the germline V gene. The CDR3 covers 16 residues. Method: immunoSEQ multiplex PCR; TCRdb's copy keeps in-frame clones and lacks some. The table records tens of thousands of clones, roughly two thirds of them present only once. The source of the sample is a study of T cells after posttransplantation cyclophosphamide. Study-wide results and limits: Donor-recipient repertoire similarity was low at 1-2 months, rising over year one.

Sequencing was carried out using memory CD4+ T cells sorted from PBMCs. This chain uses TRBV4-2 with TRBJ2-1; 7 bases line up with TRBD2. The TCR sequence derives from an older woman in good health, CMV-negative, and a related stem cell transplant donor. This chain's CDR3 is CASSQDRTRVSNEQFF. DNA for the CDR3: TGTGCCAGCAGCCAAGATAGGACTAGGGTCTCCAATGAGCAGTTCTTC.